This T cell receptor (beta chain) stems from a study of cytomegalovirus exposure and HLA in healthy donors. This clone was counted a single time. Profiling relied on immunoSEQ multiplex PCR, and the TCRdb table lists in-frame clones only, not all of them. This sample yields approximately 110,000 clones, of which about 88% are seen a single time; roughly 2.2% belongs to the top ten. From germline, CDR1 is SGHRS and CDR2 YFSETQ. J lost 6 bases, V lost 2 bases, and 15 bases had no gene match. The CDR3 runs to 19 residues. The donors belonged to the approximately 130-subject validation cohort, separate from the roughly 600-subject first cohort.

The chain has TRBV5-1 and TRBJ2-3; 13 nucleotides agree with TRBD2. The sequence was collected from a woman aged 18-29 years in good health and CMV-seronegative. What was sequenced was PBMCs. CDR3 sequence: CASSFRGSGLAGLVDTQYF. The CDR3 DNA sequence: TGCGCCAGCAGCTTTAGGGGATCGGGACTAGCGGGGCTTGTGGATACGCAGTATTTT.